Detailed here is one TCR beta chain. Its antigen remains unknown. Terminally differentiated effector memory CD45RA+ cells were excluded from the naive CD8 cells, which were CD45RO-negative and positively selected for CCR7. The source of the sample is a study of shared clonotypes between healthy human individuals. The overall study: The plates for each donor numbered three CD4 naive, three CD4 memory, two CD8 naive and one CD8 memory. Whole-study findings and limits: In a handful of donors, about 5% of naive CD4 clonotypes appeared in common. Clonotypes shared by all four donors outscored non-shared clonotypes in generation probability. Generally, naive subsets came out with larger estimated richness than memory subsets.

V was trimmed by 0 bases and J by 2 bases, leaving 13 bases between them. From germline, CDR1 is GTSNPN and CDR2 SVGIG (reference sequence). The CDR3 is 15 residues long. Profiling relied on immunoSEQ multiplex PCR, and the TCRdb table lists in-frame clones only, not all of them. There are nearly 2 million clones in the sample; about 95% occur only once, and less than 1.5% lies in the top ten. The rearrangement joins TRBV30 to TRBJ2-5; D not resolved. The sequenced material came from naive CD8+ T cells sorted from blood. This TCR was sampled from a man between 18 and 35 years old in good health. The CDR3, as DNA: TGTGCCTGGAGTGTACAACACACGCCGCAAGAGACCCAGTACTTC. Translated: CAWSVQHTPQETQYF.